The 3 T cell receptor beta chains below come from one sample, sequenced in a study of blood T cell repertoires in COVID-19. Assay used: immunoSEQ multiplex PCR; TCRdb lists only in-frame clones, some missing. The sample contains 150,000 to 200,000 clones, 79% of which appear only once. The sample consisted of peripheral blood. These receptor sequences come from a man aged 60-69 years with active or convalescent COVID-19.

This rearrangement joins TRBV6-5 to TRBJ1-1; D unclear. V lost 2 bases and J 1 base, leaving 5 bases between the germline ends. This CDR3 region has 13 residues. CDR1 is MNHEY and CDR2 is SVGAGI in the germline V gene. The CDR3 DNA sequence: TGTGCCAGCAGTTACAGGAGGAACACTGAAGCTTTCTTT. Amino acids: CASSYRRNTEAFF.

The chain recombines TRBV2 with TRBJ2-3; D not resolved. With 8 bases removed from V and 4 bases from J, the gap between germline ends came to 7 bases. The CDR3 runs 11 residues. Germline lookup yields CDR1 SNHLY and CDR2 FYNNEI. The CDR3 coding sequence is TGTGCCAGCCGTTTCCCAGATACGCAGTATTTT. It yields the protein CASRFPDTQYF.

The chain recombines TRBV4-1 with TRBJ2-1; 9 bases align to TRBD1. V dropped 3 bases and J dropped 4; count of bases not matched to a gene: 10. There are 17 residues in the CDR3. Germline V CDR1 and CDR2: MGHRA, YSYEKL. The CDR3 here is CASSHYLTGGSYNEQFF. Written as DNA, the CDR3 is TGCGCCAGCAGCCACTACCTGACAGGGGGGTCATACAATGAGCAGTTCTTC.